This is a list of T cell receptor beta chains from one sample in a study of blood T cell repertoires in COVID-19. Here immunoSEQ multiplex PCR was the method, and the copy in TCRdb shows in-frame clones only, minus some. The sample includes 300,000 to 400,000 clones, 90% of them seen just once. The sequencing input was PBMCs or T cells enriched from blood (not recorded which). All receptors derive from a man in his sixties who had recovered from COVID-19. The CDR3 runs from the conserved cysteine through the conserved F or W. D genes are given only for firm matches. Clone size is given for some rows only: seen once, a few or many times, or a class if the clone is expanded.

v_gene: TRBV24-1; abundance: NA; j_gene: TRBJ1-2; d_gene: TRBD1; CDR3aa: CATSDFSGRGSGGYTF; CDR3nt: TGTGCCACCAGTGATTTCTCGGGCAGGGGGAGTGGCGGCTACACCTTC
v_gene: TRBV28; abundance: NA; j_gene: TRBJ2-7; d_gene: TRBD2; CDR3aa: CASSPETSGFYEQYF; CDR3nt: TGTGCCAGCAGTCCCGAGACTAGCGGGTTCTACGAGCAGTACTTC
v_gene: TRBV18; abundance: NA; j_gene: TRBJ1-3; d_gene: NA; CDR3aa: CASSPPGLTAGNTIYF; CDR3nt: TGTGCCAGCTCACCACCCGGCCTGACAGCCGGAAACACCATATATTTT
v_gene: TRBV29-1; abundance: once; j_gene: TRBJ2-1; d_gene: TRBD1; CDR3aa: CSVEPGQGYNEQFF; CDR3nt: TGCAGCGTTGAACCGGGACAGGGCTACAATGAGCAGTTCTTC
v_gene: TRBV2; abundance: once; j_gene: TRBJ2-3; d_gene: NA; CDR3aa: CASSDILTRSTDTQYF; CDR3nt: TGTGCCAGCAGTGATATACTAACTCGAAGCACAGATACGCAGTATTTT
v_gene: TRBV5-4; abundance: once; j_gene: TRBJ1-6; d_gene: TRBD1; CDR3aa: CASSRETGSGSPLHF; CDR3nt: TGTGCCAGCAGCCGGGAGACAGGGTCTGGATCACCCCTCCACTTT
v_gene: TRBV7-2; abundance: NA; j_gene: TRBJ2-1; d_gene: NA; CDR3aa: CASSPLSGGSYNEQFF; CDR3nt: TGTGCCAGCAGCCCCTTATCCGGGGGCTCCTACAATGAGCAGTTCTTC
v_gene: TRBV7-7; abundance: NA; j_gene: TRBJ2-5; d_gene: NA; CDR3aa: CASSLGGLWARETQYF; CDR3nt: TGTGCTAGCAGCTTAGGTGGTTTATGGGCTCGCGAGACCCAGTACTTC
v_gene: TRBV19; abundance: NA; j_gene: TRBJ2-1; d_gene: TRBD2; CDR3aa: CASRSGGDYNEQFF; CDR3nt: TGTGCCAGTAGATCGGGGGGGGACTACAATGAGCAGTTCTTC
v_gene: TRBV10-3; abundance: NA; j_gene: TRBJ1-1; d_gene: TRBD1; CDR3aa: CAIKRTGRSLNTEAFF; CDR3nt: TGTGCCATCAAAAGGACAGGGAGGAGCCTTAACACTGAAGCTTTCTTT
v_gene: TRBV3-1/TRBV3-2; abundance: NA; j_gene: TRBJ1-1; d_gene: TRBD1; CDR3aa: CASSGQKNTEAFF; CDR3nt: TGTGCCAGCTCGGGACAGAAGAACACTGAAGCTTTCTTT
v_gene: TRBV5-1; abundance: NA; j_gene: TRBJ2-5; d_gene: TRBD2; CDR3aa: CASSRTPYGGGETQYF; CDR3nt: TGCGCCAGCAGCCGAACCCCGTACGGGGGGGGAGAGACCCAGTACTTC
v_gene: TRBV5-1; abundance: NA; j_gene: TRBJ2-1; d_gene: TRBD2; CDR3aa: CASALADQYNEQFF; CDR3nt: TGCGCCAGCGCACTAGCGGACCAATACAATGAGCAGTTCTTC
v_gene: TRBV2; abundance: NA; j_gene: TRBJ2-3; d_gene: TRBD2; CDR3aa: CASEILGLAGADTQYF; CDR3nt: TGTGCCAGCGAGATCCTCGGACTAGCGGGAGCAGATACGCAGTATTTT
v_gene: TRBV9; abundance: NA; j_gene: TRBJ2-7; d_gene: TRBD1; CDR3aa: CASSSELRGPYEQYF; CDR3nt: TGTGCCAGCAGCTCCGAGCTCAGGGGGCCGTACGAGCAGTACTTC
v_gene: TRBV18; abundance: once; j_gene: TRBJ1-5; d_gene: NA; CDR3aa: CASSPGRAGQPQHF; CDR3nt: TGTGCCAGCTCACCGGGCAGGGCGGGACAGCCCCAGCATTTT
v_gene: TRBV5-4; abundance: NA; j_gene: TRBJ1-1; d_gene: NA; CDR3aa: CASSLAAGDEAFF; CDR3nt: TGTGCCAGCAGCTTGGCCGCGGGGGATGAAGCTTTCTTT
v_gene: TRBV29-1; abundance: NA; j_gene: TRBJ1-5; d_gene: TRBD1; CDR3aa: CSVYLKGAGNQPQHF; CDR3nt: TGCAGCGTCTACCTTAAGGGGGCGGGCAATCAGCCCCAGCATTTT
v_gene: TRBV25-1; abundance: NA; j_gene: TRBJ2-7; d_gene: NA; CDR3aa: CASSEAGYYEQYF; CDR3nt: TGTGCCAGCAGTGAAGCAGGGTATTACGAGCAGTACTTC
v_gene: TRBV19; abundance: once; j_gene: TRBJ1-1; d_gene: TRBD1; CDR3aa: CASSIGGQGEAFF; CDR3nt: TGTGCCAGTAGTATCGGCGGACAGGGCGAAGCTTTCTTT
v_gene: TRBV6-6; abundance: NA; j_gene: TRBJ2-7; d_gene: NA; CDR3aa: CASSYGRASSYEQYF; CDR3nt: TGTGCCAGCAGTTACGGGCGGGCTAGCTCCTACGAGCAGTACTTC
v_gene: TRBV5-6; abundance: NA; j_gene: TRBJ1-2; d_gene: TRBD1; CDR3aa: CASSLPGTGGEYGYTF; CDR3nt: TGTGCCAGCAGCTTACCCGGGACAGGGGGAGAGTATGGCTACACCTTC
v_gene: TRBV6-5; abundance: NA; j_gene: TRBJ2-5; d_gene: NA; CDR3aa: CASSLDWSEETQYF; CDR3nt: TGTGCCAGCAGTTTAGACTGGTCGGAAGAGACCCAGTACTTC
v_gene: TRBV5-6; abundance: NA; j_gene: TRBJ1-6; d_gene: TRBD1; CDR3aa: CASSRDSPSSYNSPLHF; CDR3nt: TGTGCCAGCAGCCGGGACAGCCCGAGCTCCTATAATTCACCCCTCCACTTT
v_gene: TRBV23-1; abundance: NA; j_gene: TRBJ1-6; d_gene: TRBD1; CDR3aa: CASNQTGGIYNSPLHF; CDR3nt: TGCGCCAGCAATCAGACAGGGGGAATCTATAATTCACCCCTCCACTTT
v_gene: TRBV28; abundance: few; j_gene: TRBJ2-7; d_gene: TRBD2; CDR3aa: CASRQERGPTYEQYF; CDR3nt: TGTGCCAGCAGACAGGAGCGGGGGCCGACCTACGAGCAGTACTTC
v_gene: TRBV15; abundance: NA; j_gene: TRBJ2-1; d_gene: NA; CDR3aa: CATSNGYGGVNEQFF; CDR3nt: TGTGCCACCAGCAATGGGTATGGCGGTGTCAATGAGCAGTTCTTC
v_gene: TRBV9; abundance: NA; j_gene: TRBJ1-1; d_gene: TRBD1; CDR3aa: CASSRLEGAGTEAFF; CDR3nt: TGTGCCAGCAGCCGTCTGGAGGGGGCTGGCACTGAAGCTTTCTTT
v_gene: TRBV19; abundance: few; j_gene: TRBJ1-6; d_gene: NA; CDR3aa: CASSINRVNQNSPLHF; CDR3nt: TGTGCCAGTAGTATAAACAGGGTGAATCAGAATTCACCCCTCCACTTT
v_gene: TRBV30; abundance: NA; j_gene: TRBJ2-7; d_gene: TRBD1; CDR3aa: CATGGDGNYEQYF; CDR3nt: TGTGCCACAGGGGGCGATGGGAACTACGAGCAGTACTTC
v_gene: TRBV5-6; abundance: NA; j_gene: TRBJ1-2; d_gene: NA; CDR3aa: CASSLTGRANYGYTF; CDR3nt: TGTGCCAGCAGCTTGACAGGGAGAGCTAACTATGGCTACACCTTC
v_gene: TRBV10-3; abundance: NA; j_gene: TRBJ1-5; d_gene: NA; CDR3aa: CATEPGGGNQPQHF; CDR3nt: TGTGCCACCGAACCCGGGGGAGGGAATCAGCCCCAGCATTTT
v_gene: TRBV6-6; abundance: NA; j_gene: TRBJ1-2; d_gene: NA; CDR3aa: CASSPYLGGADQVYGYTF; CDR3nt: TGTGCCAGCAGTCCCTACCTGGGGGGGGCGGATCAGGTCTATGGCTACACCTTC
v_gene: TRBV30; abundance: NA; j_gene: TRBJ2-1; d_gene: TRBD2; CDR3aa: CAWSSAVSGGSSYNEQFF; CDR3nt: TGTGCCTGGAGTTCCGCCGTAAGCGGGGGGAGCTCCTACAATGAGCAGTTCTTC
v_gene: TRBV5-1; abundance: NA; j_gene: TRBJ2-1; d_gene: NA; CDR3aa: CASSQDSNNEQFF; CDR3nt: TGCGCCAGCAGCCAGGACAGTAACAATGAGCAGTTCTTC
v_gene: TRBV7-2; abundance: NA; j_gene: TRBJ1-4; d_gene: TRBD1; CDR3aa: CASSPGQGLEKLFF; CDR3nt: TGTGCCAGCAGCCCGGGACAGGGACTTGAAAAACTGTTTTTT
v_gene: TRBV9; abundance: NA; j_gene: TRBJ2-3; d_gene: TRBD2; CDR3aa: CASSGRTSGTTPNTDTQYF; CDR3nt: TGTGCCAGCAGCGGGCGGACTAGCGGAACTACCCCAAACACAGATACGCAGTATTTT
v_gene: TRBV25-1; abundance: NA; j_gene: TRBJ1-2; d_gene: NA; CDR3aa: CASSDVPGQAGGYTF; CDR3nt: TGTGCCAGCAGTGATGTCCCGGGACAAGCTGGAGGCTACACCTTC
v_gene: TRBV10-2; abundance: NA; j_gene: TRBJ2-7; d_gene: TRBD1; CDR3aa: CASSGTGGTYEQYF; CDR3nt: TGCGCCAGCAGTGGGACAGGGGGGACCTACGAGCAGTACTTC
v_gene: TRBV18; abundance: NA; j_gene: TRBJ1-5; d_gene: NA; CDR3aa: CASSTGNGNQPQHF; CDR3nt: TGTGCCAGCTCAACGGGTAATGGCAATCAGCCCCAGCATTTT
v_gene: TRBV7-9; abundance: NA; j_gene: TRBJ2-5; d_gene: TRBD1; CDR3aa: CASSLVGTEETQYF; CDR3nt: TGTGCCAGCAGCTTAGTCGGGACAGAGGAGACCCAGTACTTC
v_gene: TRBV29-1; abundance: NA; j_gene: TRBJ2-2; d_gene: NA; CDR3aa: CSVASGPRGTGELFF; CDR3nt: TGCAGCGTTGCATCCGGACCCCGGGGCACCGGGGAGCTGTTTTTT
v_gene: TRBV20-1; abundance: NA; j_gene: TRBJ2-7; d_gene: NA; CDR3aa: CSASSIQQSYEQYF; CDR3nt: TGCAGTGCTAGTTCGATACAACAATCCTACGAGCAGTACTTC
v_gene: TRBV6-2/TRBV6-3; abundance: NA; j_gene: TRBJ2-1; d_gene: TRBD2; CDR3aa: CASSVAGSNEQFF; CDR3nt: TGTGCCAGCAGTGTAGCGGGGTCCAATGAGCAGTTCTTC
v_gene: TRBV7-9; abundance: once; j_gene: TRBJ2-3; d_gene: NA; CDR3aa: CASSSTLVPDTQYF; CDR3nt: TGTGCCAGCAGCTCAACCCTAGTCCCAGATACGCAGTATTTT
v_gene: TRBV9; abundance: NA; j_gene: TRBJ2-3; d_gene: TRBD2; CDR3aa: CASSGPGTSGFTSTDTQYF; CDR3nt: TGTGCCAGCAGCGGCCCCGGGACTAGCGGGTTTACTAGCACAGATACGCAGTATTTT
v_gene: TRBV12-5; abundance: NA; j_gene: TRBJ1-1; d_gene: TRBD1; CDR3aa: CASGLVPGQGPVRTEAFF; CDR3nt: TGTGCTAGTGGTTTGGTACCGGGACAGGGGCCAGTTCGCACTGAAGCTTTCTTT